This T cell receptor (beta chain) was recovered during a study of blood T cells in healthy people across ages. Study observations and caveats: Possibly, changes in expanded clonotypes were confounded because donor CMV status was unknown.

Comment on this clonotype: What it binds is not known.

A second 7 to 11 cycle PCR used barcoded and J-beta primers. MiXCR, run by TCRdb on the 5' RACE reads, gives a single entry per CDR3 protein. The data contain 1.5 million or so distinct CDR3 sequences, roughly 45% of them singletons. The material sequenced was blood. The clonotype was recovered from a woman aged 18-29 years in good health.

CDR3 loop: CASTLGQGREEKLFF. In nucleotides, the CDR3 is TGTGCCAGCACCCTGGGACAGGGAAGAGAAGAAAAACTGTTTTTT. The chain carries TRBV5-6 and TRBJ1-4; 9 bases line up with TRBD1. Germline V lookup: CDR1 SGHDT, CDR2 YYEEEE. J lost 8 bases, V lost 6 bases, and 11 bases had no gene match. The CDR3 sequence is 15 residues long.